The rows below give T cell receptor beta chains drawn from one sample of a study of blood T cell repertoires in COVID-19. Libraries were prepared by immunoSEQ multiplex PCR; TCRdb keeps only in-frame clonotypes and omits some of them. The sample holds a few hundred thousand clones, 75% to 90% seen once. Sequencing was done on a sample of peripheral blood. These receptors came from a woman in her late teens or twenties with acute or convalescent COVID-19. Both conserved end residues are part of each CDR3. A D gene is named only where the DNA matches it firmly. Not all rows give a size; the values are once, few, many and, for expanded clones, a class.

-	TRBJ1-1	-	TRBV28	TGTGCCAGCAGTTTTGACAGTCCCACTGAAGCTTTCTTT	CASSFDSPTEAFF
-	TRBJ2-5	-	TRBV29-1	TGCAGCGTTGAACCCGCAGGGCAAGAGACCCAGTACTTC	CSVEPAGQETQYF
-	TRBJ1-1	-	TRBV4-2	TGTGCCAGCAGCCAAGTTTCGGGGAGATTGACTGAAGCTTTCTTT	CASSQVSGRLTEAFF
TRBD2	TRBJ2-1	once	TRBV27	TGTGCCAGCAGTTTATCGAGCTCTCTAGCGGTCTCCTACAATGAGCAGTTCTTC	CASSLSSSLAVSYNEQFF
-	TRBJ1-6	once	TRBV7-9	TGTGCCAGCAGCTCCACGACAGAGAATTCACCCCTCCACTTT	CASSSTTENSPLHF
TRBD2	TRBJ2-7	-	TRBV5-5	TGTGCCAGCACCTCGGGGGGGCCCTACGAGCAGTACTTC	CASTSGGPYEQYF
-	TRBJ1-2	-	TRBV5-1	TGCGCCAGCAGCTTGGGGACAGTTGGCAGAAGGGACTATGGCTACACCTTC	CASSLGTVGRRDYGYTF
-	TRBJ2-1	-	TRBV5-1	TGCGCCAGCAGCTTGTTGGGGGGAGACAATGAGCAGTTCTTC	CASSLLGGDNEQFF
-	TRBJ2-3	-	TRBV24-1	TGTGCCACCAGTGATCCTAGGGGCTTGAGGGATACGCAGTATTTT	CATSDPRGLRDTQYF
-	TRBJ2-7	-	TRBV27	TGTGCCAGCAGTTTCGGGGTTTGGAGCTCCTACGAGCAGTACTTC	CASSFGVWSSYEQYF
-	TRBJ1-3	-	TRBV5-4	TGTGCCAGCAGCATCCGGGGGGATCTCATAGGAAACACCATATATTTT	CASSIRGDLIGNTIYF
-	TRBJ1-2	-	TRBV9	TGTGCCAGCAGCGTCGGTACCTTC	CASSVGTF
TRBD1	TRBJ1-4	-	TRBV4-1	TGCGCCAGCAGCCAAGATGGGGCCGAGGGGGCCGATAATGAAAAACTGTTTTTT	CASSQDGAEGADNEKLFF
-	TRBJ1-2	-	TRBV11-2	TGTGCCAGCAGCTTTGGGGCCTATGGCTACACCTTC	CASSFGAYGYTF
TRBD2	TRBJ2-1	-	TRBV6-5	TGTGCCAGCATCGGACTAGCGGGAGGGCCTAGTTTCTTC	CASIGLAGGPSFF
-	TRBJ2-3	-	TRBV9	TGTGCCAGCAGCGTAGCGGGGTTTGAAGATACGCAGTATTTT	CASSVAGFEDTQYF
-	TRBJ2-7	-	TRBV12-3/TRBV12-4	TGTGCCAGCAGCCTGACTAGTTACGAGCAGTACTTC	CASSLTSYEQYF
TRBD1	TRBJ2-3	few	TRBV9	TGTGCCAGCAGCGCCTCCGGACAGGGAGTGGGAGATACGCAGTATTTT	CASSASGQGVGDTQYF
-	TRBJ1-2	-	TRBV29-1	TGCAGCGTTGAAGCAACAGGGACACACTATGGCTACACCTTC	CSVEATGTHYGYTF
TRBD1	TRBJ2-5	-	TRBV4-1	TGCGCCAGCAGCCAAGACAGGGGGAGATCGGAGACCCAGTACTTC	CASSQDRGRSETQYF
-	TRBJ1-1	-	TRBV3-1/TRBV3-2	TGTGCCAGCAGCTTATTACCCGGGAGCACTGAAGCTTTCTTT	CASSLLPGSTEAFF
-	TRBJ1-5	-	TRBV21-1	TGTGCCAGCAGCAACTCGGGGTCAGGTGATCAGCCCCAGCATTTT	CASSNSGSGDQPQHF
TRBD2	TRBJ2-2	-	TRBV28	TGTGCCAGCAGAACTCCGGGACTAGCGGCGAACACCGGGGAGCTGTTTTTT	CASRTPGLAANTGELFF
TRBD1	TRBJ2-7	-	TRBV6-1	TGTGCCAGCAGTGTGGGACAGCCCTACGAGCAGTACTTC	CASSVGQPYEQYF
TRBD2	TRBJ2-5	-	TRBV9	TGTGCCAGCAGCGTAGGGAGAGCGGGGGGGTCGGAGACCCAGTACTTC	CASSVGRAGGSETQYF
-	TRBJ2-7	-	TRBV5-8	TGTGCCAGCAGCCGGGGGCGGCTAGGGGGCCGTTACGAGCAGTACTTC	CASSRGRLGGRYEQYF
-	TRBJ1-4	many	TRBV28	TGTGCCAGCAGTTTGGACAGTGCAACTAATGAAAAACTGTTTTTT	CASSLDSATNEKLFF
-	TRBJ2-2	-	TRBV5-5	TGTGCCAGCAGCCCTACGGGGGACAGATCGAACACCGGGGAGCTGTTTTTT	CASSPTGDRSNTGELFF
TRBD1	TRBJ2-7	once	TRBV7-9	TGTGCCAGCAGCTGGGTGGGACAGCCCTACGAGCAGTACTTC	CASSWVGQPYEQYF
-	TRBJ1-1	-	TRBV29-1	TGCAGCGTTCCCGACGGTAGGGGCACGGCTGAAGCTTTCTTT	CSVPDGRGTAEAFF
TRBD1	TRBJ1-6	-	TRBV16	TGTGCCAGCAGCCAAACCCCCTGGACAGGGTTCAATTCACCCCTCCACTTT	CASSQTPWTGFNSPLHF
TRBD2	TRBJ2-1	-	TRBV9	TGTGCCAGCAGCGTAGGGGCGGGGGGGCTCGACAATGAGCAGTTCTTC	CASSVGAGGLDNEQFF
-	TRBJ1-5	-	TRBV4-1	TGCGCCAGCAGCCAAGGGCAGGTAGATCAGCCCCAGCATTTT	CASSQGQVDQPQHF
-	TRBJ1-1	-	TRBV5-1	TGCGCCAGCAGCTTGAGGGCAGGGGATAATGAAGCTTTCTTT	CASSLRAGDNEAFF
TRBD1	TRBJ1-6	-	TRBV4-1	TGCGCCAGCAGCCAAGGGGACAGGGGAAATTCACCCCTCCACTTT	CASSQGDRGNSPLHF
-	TRBJ1-2	-	TRBV30	TGTGCCCTCCCCTTGAGGGAAGGAAATGGCTACACCTTC	CALPLREGNGYTF
TRBD1	TRBJ2-7	-	TRBV5-5	TGTGCCAGCAGCTCTATGCGGACAGGCCTCTACGAGCAGTACTTC	CASSSMRTGLYEQYF
TRBD1	TRBJ2-2	-	TRBV5-1	TGCGCCAGCAGCCGTACCTCAGGGGGATTAAGCACCGGGGAGCTGTTTTTT	CASSRTSGGLSTGELFF
-	TRBJ1-5	-	TRBV5-1	TGCGCCAGCAGCTTGGCCGGGGACAATAATCAGCCCCAGCATTTT	CASSLAGDNNQPQHF
TRBD1	TRBJ1-1	-	TRBV25-1	TGTGCCAGCAGTGAAAACAGGGGAGCGGACACTGAAGCTTTCTTT	CASSENRGADTEAFF
-	TRBJ1-2	-	TRBV28	TGTGCCAGCATCGTAGACAGTTCTAACTATGGCTACACCTTC	CASIVDSSNYGYTF
-	TRBJ2-7	-	TRBV11-2	TGTGCCAGCAGCTTAGATTTCACCTACGAGCAGTACTTC	CASSLDFTYEQYF
TRBD1	TRBJ2-7	-	TRBV28	TGTGCCAGCAGTTTAAAGGGGACAGGGCCATACGAGCAGTACTTC	CASSLKGTGPYEQYF
-	TRBJ2-1	-	TRBV5-1	TGCGCCAGCGGGGAGTCCTCCACCTACAATGAGCAGTTCTTC	CASGESSTYNEQFF
-	TRBJ2-2	-	TRBV9	TGTGCCAGCAGCGAGGTCCTAGCTTCCGGGGAGCTGTTTTTT	CASSEVLASGELFF
TRBD2	TRBJ2-5	-	TRBV9	TGTGCCAGCGTTGGGGAGGGCGAGACCCAGTACTTC	CASVGEGETQYF